The rows below give T cell receptor beta chains drawn from one sample of a study of T cells in Graves' hyperthyroidism and ophthalmopathy. TCRdb reprocessed the multiplex PCR reads via MiXCR and lists one record per CDR3 protein. Among under 600,000 distinct CDR3 sequences listed, approximately 15% were seen once. Sequencing was performed on blood. The origin of the receptors is a woman in her thirties or forties with Graves' ophthalmopathy. CDR3s include the opening cysteine and the closing phenylalanine or tryptophan. Fields, in order: J gene, clone size, V gene, D gene, CDR3 DNA, CDR3 protein. A D gene is named only where the DNA matches it firmly. A row's size may be missing; if present it is once, few, many or a size class.

TRBJ2-5 many TRBV2 TRBD2 TGTGCCAGCAGTGGAGCGGGAGGCTCGAAAGAGACCCAGTACTTC CASSGAGGSKETQYF
TRBJ2-3 many TRBV2 . TGTGCCAGCAGTGAATGGGGGGGCCGCACAGATACGCAGTATTTT CASSEWGGRTDTQYF
TRBJ2-5 many TRBV30 . TGTGCCTGGAGCAACAGGAACCAAGAGACCCAGTACTTC CAWSNRNQETQYF
TRBJ2-3 many TRBV5-1 . TGCGCCAGCAGCTTGGCCTCTCCGACAGATACGCAGTATTTT CASSLASPTDTQYF
TRBJ2-3 few TRBV6-1 . TGTGCCAGCAGTCTCCGGGGCCGAAGAGATACGCAGTATTTT CASSLRGRRDTQYF
TRBJ1-1 few TRBV19 TRBD1 TGTGCCAGTAGCCCCCGACAGGGGACTCGAGCCGGGCACACTGAAGCTTTCTTT CASSPRQGTRAGHTEAFF
TRBJ2-2 many TRBV5-1 . TGCGCCAGCAGCCCACGGACCGAAGCGAACACCGGGGAGCTGTTTTTT CASSPRTEANTGELFF
TRBJ1-1 few TRBV6-1 TRBD1 TGTGCCAGCAGAATACAGGGGGAGAGAACTGAAGCTTTCTTT CASRIQGERTEAFF
TRBJ2-7 . TRBV7-9 . TGTGCCAGCAGGGGGCAGGGTGACTACGAGCAGTACTTC CASRGQGDYEQYF
TRBJ1-1 many TRBV3-1 . TGTGCCAGCAGCCCTTCGGCCGGGCGAAGAAAAGAAGCTTTCTTT CASSPSAGRRKEAFF
TRBJ2-7 . TRBV29-1 . TGCAGTGTGCAATGGGAGCAGTACTTC CSVQWEQYF
TRBJ2-1 many TRBV11-2 TRBD1 TGTGCCAGCAGCTCCTGGACAGGGACGGATGAGCAGTTCTTC CASSSWTGTDEQFF
TRBJ2-1 . TRBV28 . TGTGCCAGCATACGCAGCGGACCACTCGGGAATGAGCAGTTCTTC CASIRSGPLGNEQFF
TRBJ1-6 . TRBV27 . TGTGCCAGCAGCCACGACGGGGTTTCCTATAATTCACCCCTCCACTTT CASSHDGVSYNSPLHF
TRBJ1-5 few TRBV6-1 TRBD1 TGTGCCAGCAAAACCGGGACAGGGGTTGGCAGCAATCAGCCCCAGCATTTT CASKTGTGVGSNQPQHF
TRBJ2-7 many TRBV2 . TGTGCCAGCAGTGAAACCTACGAGCAGTACTTC CASSETYEQYF
TRBJ2-1 many TRBV2 . TGTGCCAGCAGTGACTGGGACCCCTGGGGGAATGAGCAGTTCTTC CASSDWDPWGNEQFF
TRBJ1-6 few TRBV6-5 . TGTGCCAGCAGTTACTCCTATAATTCACCCCTCCACTTT CASSYSYNSPLHF
TRBJ1-2 many TRBV20-1 TRBD1 TGCAGTGCCCTGGACAGGAGTTTAGGAGGTGGCTACACCTTC CSALDRSLGGGYTF
TRBJ2-1 many TRBV28 TRBD2 TGTGCCAGCAGGAGCCCGGACTTAGGACTAGCGGGACTAACCAATGAGCAGTTCTTC CASRSPDLGLAGLTNEQFF
TRBJ2-7 once TRBV29-1 TRBD1 TGCAGCGTCGTCGAGAAGACAGGGTCCCACGAGCAGTACTTC CSVVEKTGSHEQYF
TRBJ2-1 . TRBV14 . TGTGCCAGCAGCCAGACATTTAGCTCCTACAATGAGCAGTTCTTC CASSQTFSSYNEQFF
TRBJ2-7 many TRBV6-2/TRBV6-3 . TGTGCCAGCACCCCCAAAGGGGCGGGTTACGAGCAGTACTTC CASTPKGAGYEQYF
TRBJ1-1 . TRBV30 . TGTGCCTGGAGAGAGGGGCTGAACACTGAAGCTTTCTTT CAWREGLNTEAFF
TRBJ2-7 few TRBV11-2 TRBD2 TGTGCCAGCAGCTTATCTAATATCCCAGCGGGGGACTCCTACGAGCAGTACTTC CASSLSNIPAGDSYEQYF
TRBJ2-5 few TRBV7-2 . TGTGCCAGCAGCTTGCCCCCGGGAAAGACCCAGTACTTC CASSLPPGKTQYF
TRBJ2-2 . TRBV14 . TGTGCCAGCAGCTTTATATACACCGGGGAGCTGTTTTTT CASSFIYTGELFF
TRBJ2-1 . TRBV6-1 . TGTGCCAGCATGAGCGGGGCGGGGGCCAATGAGCAGTTCTTC CASMSGAGANEQFF
TRBJ2-3 many TRBV30 . TGTGCCTCGGGGGGCTCAAACCAGGGTACGCAGTATTTT CASGGSNQGTQYF
TRBJ1-2 few TRBV20-1 . TGCAGTGCTAGAGATTTATATGGCTTATCCTATGGCTACACCTTC CSARDLYGLSYGYTF
TRBJ2-2 few TRBV12-3/TRBV12-4 . TGTGCCAGCAGTCGGAAAAACACCGGGGAGCTGTTTTTT CASSRKNTGELFF
TRBJ2-7 . TRBV19 TRBD2 TGTGCCAGTAGTATGGGGCTAGCGGGGCCCTACGAGCAGTACTTC CASSMGLAGPYEQYF
TRBJ2-1 many TRBV2 . TGTGCCAGCACTGTCCAGAGGAGTTCCCTCAATGAGCAGTTCTTC CASTVQRSSLNEQFF
TRBJ2-3 . TRBV12-3/TRBV12-4 . TGTGCCAGCACCCTAGGGTTGGGGGGCCATACGCAGTATTTT CASTLGLGGHTQYF